This TCR beta chain was recorded in a study of T cell responses to AZD1222 COVID-19 vaccine. Sequencing was performed with immunoSEQ multiplex PCR; in TCRdb, only in-frame clones are kept and a portion is missing. The sample carries around 150,000 clones, 90% to 95% recorded once. Germline CDR1 is ENHRY and CDR2 is SYGVKD. Trimming pared 4 bases from V and 7 bases from J, leaving 10 bases between. CDR3 size: 13 residues. The clonotype comes from an adult who received the AZD1222 COVID-19 vaccine. The sample consisted of peripheral blood, taken 28 days after the second AZD1222 dose. The V gene is TRBV10-3, the J gene TRBJ1-4; D is possibly TRBD1 (6 bases). The CDR3 nucleotides are TGTGCCATCAGTGCCCAGGGGAGTGAAAAACTGTTTTTT. Protein sequence: CAISAQGSEKLFF.